The clone carrying this T cell receptor (beta chain) was detected a few times. Its antigen is undetermined. The junction and the germline gene differ at one end; a read error may be behind it. Starting material for RNA and DNA co-extraction consisted of about 20-32 mg of unsorted bulk tissue. The patients presented with primary liver carcinoma, which was managed through surgical resection. All tumor samples contained more than 80% viable tumor cells. This record belongs to a study of tumor-infiltrating lymphocytes in primary liver carcinoma. The study, taken as a whole, reports: Tumors had a top-250-clone fraction that was significantly higher than blood (p = 0.039).

A constant-region primer served to make TCR beta cDNA from around 540 ng total RNA. Three rounds of nested multiplex PCR with slightly modified ARM-PCR produced TCR beta libraries. TCRdb passed the multiplex PCR reads through MiXCR, listing each CDR3 protein once. The profile covers fewer than 110,000 distinct CDR3 sequences, with around two thirds appearing a single time and around 12% taken by the ten largest. The TCR comes from a woman aged 60-75 years with primary liver carcinoma and hepatitis B virus infection. Sequenced: liver tumor tissue from sampling region 2. Specified subset: tumor region T2, inferior pole.

CDR3 region: CASCQSQREATYEQYF. Here the CDR3 DNA reads TGTGCCAGCTGCCAGTCCCAGAGGGAGGCTACCTACGAGCAATACTTC. J is TRBJ2-7 and V is TRBV4-2; possible D gene TRBD2, 6 bases. The CDR3 spans 16 residues. Per the germline V gene, CDR1 is LGHNA and CDR2 is YNFKEQ.